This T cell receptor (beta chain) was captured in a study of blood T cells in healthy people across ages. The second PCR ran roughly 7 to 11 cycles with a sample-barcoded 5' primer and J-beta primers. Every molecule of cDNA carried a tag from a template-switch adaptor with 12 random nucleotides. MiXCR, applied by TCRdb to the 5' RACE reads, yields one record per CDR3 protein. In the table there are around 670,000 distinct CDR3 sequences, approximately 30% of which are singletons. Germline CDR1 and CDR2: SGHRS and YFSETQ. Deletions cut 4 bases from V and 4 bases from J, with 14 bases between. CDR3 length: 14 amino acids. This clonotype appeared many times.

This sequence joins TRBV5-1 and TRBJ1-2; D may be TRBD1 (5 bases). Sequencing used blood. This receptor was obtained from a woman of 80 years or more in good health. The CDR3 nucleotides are TGCGCCAGCAGCGCGGGACCGTCGTCCTATGGCTACACCTTC. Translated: CASSAGPSSYGYTF.